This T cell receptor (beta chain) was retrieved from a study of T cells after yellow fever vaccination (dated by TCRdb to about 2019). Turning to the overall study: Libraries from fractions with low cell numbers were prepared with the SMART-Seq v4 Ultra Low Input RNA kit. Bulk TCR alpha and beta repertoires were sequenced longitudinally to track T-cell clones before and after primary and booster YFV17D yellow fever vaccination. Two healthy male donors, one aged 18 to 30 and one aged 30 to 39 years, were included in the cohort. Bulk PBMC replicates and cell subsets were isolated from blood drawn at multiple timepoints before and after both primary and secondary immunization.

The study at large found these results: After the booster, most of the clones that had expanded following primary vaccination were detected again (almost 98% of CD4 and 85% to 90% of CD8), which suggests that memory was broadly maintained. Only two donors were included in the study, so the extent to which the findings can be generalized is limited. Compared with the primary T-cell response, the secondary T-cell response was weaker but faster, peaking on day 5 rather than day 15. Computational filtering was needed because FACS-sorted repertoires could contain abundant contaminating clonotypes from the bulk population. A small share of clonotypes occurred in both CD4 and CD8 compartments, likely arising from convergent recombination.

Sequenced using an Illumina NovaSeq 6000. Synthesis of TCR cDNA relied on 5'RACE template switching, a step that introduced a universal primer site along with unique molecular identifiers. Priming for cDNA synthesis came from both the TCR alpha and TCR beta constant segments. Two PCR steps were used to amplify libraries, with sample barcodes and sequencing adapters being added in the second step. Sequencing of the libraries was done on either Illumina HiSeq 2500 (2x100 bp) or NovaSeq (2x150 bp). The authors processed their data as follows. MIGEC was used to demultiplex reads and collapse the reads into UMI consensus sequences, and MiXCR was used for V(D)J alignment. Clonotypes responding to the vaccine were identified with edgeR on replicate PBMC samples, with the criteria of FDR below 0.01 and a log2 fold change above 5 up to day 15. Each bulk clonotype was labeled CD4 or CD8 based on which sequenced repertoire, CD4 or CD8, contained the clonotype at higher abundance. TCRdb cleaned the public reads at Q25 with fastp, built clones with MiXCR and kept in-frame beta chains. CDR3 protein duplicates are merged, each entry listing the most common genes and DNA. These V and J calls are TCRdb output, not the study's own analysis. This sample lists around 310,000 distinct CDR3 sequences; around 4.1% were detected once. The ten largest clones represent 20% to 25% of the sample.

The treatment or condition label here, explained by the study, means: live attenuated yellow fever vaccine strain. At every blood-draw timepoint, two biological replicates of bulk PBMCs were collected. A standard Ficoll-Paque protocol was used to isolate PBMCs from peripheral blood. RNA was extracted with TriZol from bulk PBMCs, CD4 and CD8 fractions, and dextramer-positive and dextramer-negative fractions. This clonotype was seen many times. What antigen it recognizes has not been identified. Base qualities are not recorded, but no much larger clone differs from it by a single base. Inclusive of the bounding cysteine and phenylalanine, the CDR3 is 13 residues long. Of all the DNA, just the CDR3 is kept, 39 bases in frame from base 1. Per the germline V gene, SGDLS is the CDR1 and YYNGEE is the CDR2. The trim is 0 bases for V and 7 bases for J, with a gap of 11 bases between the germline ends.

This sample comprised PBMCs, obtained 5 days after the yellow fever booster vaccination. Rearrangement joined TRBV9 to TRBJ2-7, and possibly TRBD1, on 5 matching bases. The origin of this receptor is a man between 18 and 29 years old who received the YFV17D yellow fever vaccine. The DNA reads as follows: TGTGCCAGCAGCGTAGATGACAGTTGGGAGCAGTACTTC. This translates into CASSVDDSWEQYF.